The 31 T cell receptor beta chains presented below share a single source sample, sequenced in a study of T cells after yellow fever vaccination. TCRdb reprocessed the 5' RACE reads via MiXCR and lists one record per CDR3 protein. The table lists roughly 340,000 distinct CDR3 sequences, 8.5% to 10% of them singletons. Sequencing used PBMCs, obtained on the day of the first yellow fever vaccination. These receptors came from a man between 18 and 35 years old who received the YFV17D yellow fever vaccine.

The chain is built from TRBV10-3 and TRBJ2-1; tentatively, D is TRBD2 (6 bases). Between the trimmed V and J ends, which lost 2 bases and 9 bases, there was a span of 17 bases. Germline-derived CDR1 and CDR2 are ENHRY and SYGVKD. The CDR3 spans 15 residues. CDR3 residues: CAISERRGEVAEQFF. The CDR3 coding sequence is TGTGCCATCAGTGAGCGGCGCGGGGAGGTAGCTGAGCAGTTCTTC.

This clonotype has at least ten counts. This chain links TRBV24-1 with TRBJ2-5, with a possible D match to TRBD1 (6 bases). CDR3 length equals 15 residues. Germline loops: CDR1 KGHDR, CDR2 SFDVKD. V was pared by 4 bases and J by 3 bases, with 14 bases between. The CDR3 DNA sequence: TGTGCCACCAGTGACGCTTCACAGGGTAAAGAGACCCAGTACTTC. Encoded protein: CATSDASQGKETQYF.

The chain joins TRBV5-1 to TRBJ2-1; D might be TRBD1 (5 bases). CDR1 and CDR2 (germline): SGHRS, YFSETQ. V gave up 0 bases and J gave up 9 bases, with 13 bases separating them. The CDR3 runs 14 residues. This chain's CDR3 is CASSLAQGAGEQFF. As DNA, the CDR3 is TGCGCCAGCAGCTTGGCCCAAGGGGCAGGTGAGCAGTTCTTC.

The chain combines TRBV12-3 or TRBV12-4 with TRBJ2-5; 10 bases agree with TRBD2. The CDR3 is 16 amino acids. Losses at the gene ends were 1 base for V and 4 bases for J; bases not matched to a gene: 6. CDR3 region: CASSLGAGGFGETQYF. The DNA for the CDR3 is TGTGCCAGCAGTTTAGGAGCGGGGGGGTTCGGAGAGACCCAGTACTTC.

This clonotype was detected only once. This rearrangement joins TRBV6-1 to TRBJ2-3; no reliable D call. CDR1 is MNHNS and CDR2 is SASEGT in the germline V gene. The CDR3 length is 13 residues. V gave up 2 bases and J gave up 6 bases, with 9 bases separating them. The CDR3 DNA follows: TGTGCCAGCAGTGAAAGTGTGAAGGATACGCAGTATTTT. Its protein is CASSESVKDTQYF.

The chain joins TRBV10-3 to TRBJ2-2, with 7 bases that match TRBD2. V shed 6 bases and J 0 bases; nucleotides not matched to a gene: 1. The CDR3 has 14 amino acids. From germline, CDR1 is ENHRY and CDR2 SYGVKD. In DNA, the CDR3 is TGTGCCATCAGGGCGGGGGCGAACACCGGGGAGCTGTTTTTT. The encoded protein is CAIRAGANTGELFF.

This clonotype has a handful of counts. V usage is TRBV27 and J usage is TRBJ1-6; D ambiguous. This CDR3 has 16 amino acids. V was pared by 7 bases and J by 7 bases, with 20 bases between. Germline V gene sequence: CDR1 MNHEY, CDR2 SMNVEV (reference sequence). This CDR3 is CASNPVAAAGNSPLHF. CDR3 coding DNA: TGTGCCAGCAATCCAGTGGCGGCAGCTGGAAATTCACCCCTCCACTTT.

This clonotype was found a few times. CDR3 sequence reads: CSVGQVQGPGGYTF. The CDR3 nucleotides read TGCAGCGTTGGACAAGTGCAGGGCCCCGGGGGCTACACCTTC. The rearrangement uses TRBV29-1 and TRBJ1-2; D may be TRBD1 (5 bases). CDR3 length: 14 residues. Trimming removed 4 bases at V and 8 bases at J, with 20 bases between. Per the germline V gene, CDR1 is SQVTM and CDR2 is ANQGSEA.

V and J are TRBV28 and TRBJ1-2, with D unresolved. Trimming took off 3 bases at V and 7 bases at J, with 15 bases between the two ends. The CDR3 is 14 residues long. Germline V gene sequence: CDR1 MDHEN, CDR2 SYDVKM. The DNA for the CDR3 is TGTGCCAGCAGTTTCCCCTTACAGACTCTTGGCTACACCTTC. Amino acid sequence: CASSFPLQTLGYTF.

This clonotype was counted a few times. The rearrangement uses TRBV9 and TRBJ2-6, with D uncertain. Per the germline V gene, CDR1 is SGDLS and CDR2 is YYNGEE. The CDR3 sequence is 16 residues long. Trimming shortened V by 4 bases and J by 0 bases, and 11 bases separated the two germline ends. CDR3 coding DNA: TGTGCCAGCAGCCCCCGAGGAGACTCTGGGGCCAACGTCCTGACTTTC. Translating gives CASSPRGDSGANVLTF.

This clonotype was observed a handful of times. A much bigger clone sits one base away, suggesting this may be a read error. The chain carries TRBV5-4 and TRBJ1-5; D uncertain. The CDR3 is 13 residues long. Trimming took 4 bases from V and 4 from J, leaving 9 bases between them. Per the germline V gene, CDR1 is SGHNT and CDR2 is YYREEE (reference sequence). CDR3 region: CASSKDGNQPQHF. The CDR3 coding sequence is TGTGCCAGCAGCAAGGACGGGAATCAGCCCCAGCATTTT.

This chain connects TRBV5-4 to TRBJ1-1, with unresolved D. Per the germline V gene, CDR1 is SGHNT and CDR2 is YYREEE (reference sequence). CDR3 length: 12 residues. Deletions cut 2 bases from V and 6 bases from J, with 8 bases between. The CDR3 sequence: CASSFEGSEAFF. Written as DNA, the CDR3 is TGTGCCAGCAGCTTCGAGGGCTCTGAAGCTTTCTTT.

This clonotype has ten or more counts. The chain recombines TRBV18 with TRBJ2-3, with a weak D call TRBD2 (5 bases). The CDR3 is 12 amino acids. From germline, CDR1 is KGHSH and CDR2 LQKENI. The V and J ends lost 3 bases and 5 bases respectively, with 6 bases between them. The CDR3 loop reads CASSPGEDTQYF. CDR3 bases: TGTGCCAGCTCACCCGGGGAAGATACGCAGTATTTT.

This clonotype was counted a few times. The genes are TRBV4-1 and TRBJ2-5, with D unclear. CDR1 is MGHRA, CDR2 YSYEKL, per germline. This CDR3 has 13 amino acids. With 3 bases removed from V and 3 bases from J, the gap between germline ends came to 8 bases. In nucleotides, the CDR3 is TGCGCCAGCAGCCAGAGGACCGAAGAGACCCAGTACTTC. Translation gives CASSQRTEETQYF.

This clonotype was found a few times. The CDR3, as DNA: TGTGCCAGCAGCTTAAAAAAACGCGCGACAGGGTCGTATGGCTACACCTTC. It yields the protein CASSLKKRATGSYGYTF. The rearrangement links TRBV7-9 to TRBJ1-2, with 7 bases identical to TRBD1. The CDR3 is 17 amino acids. Trimming cost V 2 bases and J 5 bases; bases outside gene matches: 14. The germline V gene encodes CDR1 SEHNR and CDR2 FQNEAQ (reference sequence).

The table lists this clonotype with a few counts. This chain joins TRBV25-1 and TRBJ1-1; tentatively, D is TRBD1 (5 bases). The ends were cut back, 2 bases at V and 4 bases at J, with 20 bases in the middle. This CDR3 comprises 17 residues. CDR1 and CDR2 (germline): MGHDK, SYGVNS. This chain's CDR3 is CASSEVPGRGLGTEAFF. The CDR3 DNA reads as TGTGCCAGCAGTGAAGTCCCGGGACGGGGTTTGGGCACTGAAGCTTTCTTT.

The J gene is TRBJ2-5, the V gene TRBV20-1, with D possibly TRBD2 on 7 matching bases. The germline V gene encodes CDR1 DFQATT and CDR2 SNEGSKA (reference sequence). The CDR3 has 15 residues. V lost 3 bases and J lost 2, with 16 bases in between. CDR3 in DNA: TGCAGTGCTAGTCGCCGGGGGGCCGCTCAAGAGACCCAGTACTTC. Translating gives CSASRRGAAQETQYF.

Ten or more counts support this clonotype. V and J are TRBV19 and TRBJ2-3, with 7 positions matching TRBD1. Trimming took 9 bases from V and 0 from J; bases not matched to a gene: 12. The CDR3 runs to 16 residues. Germline V gene data show CDR1 as LNHDA and CDR2 as SQIVND (reference sequence). The CDR3 nucleotides are TGTGCCAGGGCCCCGACAGGGAGCGAAAGCACAGATACGCAGTATTTT. Its translation is CARAPTGSESTDTQYF.

This clonotype was seen at least ten times. The gene calls are TRBV5-1 and TRBJ1-1; D uncertain. The CDR3 runs to 14 residues. CDR1 and CDR2 from the germline V gene are SGHRS and YFSETQ. Trimming left V 1 base short and J 4 bases short, with 11 bases between. CDR3: CASSLSLPSTEAFF. In nucleotides, the CDR3 is TGCGCCAGCAGCTTGAGTTTGCCATCCACTGAAGCTTTCTTT.

This clonotype turned up a few times. This rearrangement joins TRBV15 to TRBJ2-3, with D perhaps matching TRBD2 (7 bases). V lost 8 bases and J lost 5, with 20 bases in between. Germline CDR1 LNHNV, CDR2 YYDKDF (reference sequence). There are 15 residues in the CDR3. The CDR3 sequence: CATLLGGGLQDTQYF. In DNA, the CDR3 is TGTGCCACCCTCTTAGGGGGGGGGCTCCAAGATACGCAGTATTTT.

A few counts support this clonotype. The genes are TRBV7-3 and TRBJ1-2; D remains unclear. This CDR3 comprises 13 residues. Germline assignment: CDR1 SGHTA and CDR2 FQGTGA. Between the trimmed V and J ends, which lost 5 bases and 3 bases, there was a span of 10 bases. The CDR3 bases are TGTGCCAGCAGCCCTGGGAGTCACTATGGCTACACCTTC. Translation gives CASSPGSHYGYTF. Combining the CDR3 with reference TRBV7-3 and TRBJ1-2 gives the whole variable domain GAGVSQTPSNKVTEKGKYVELRCDPISGHTALYWYRQSLGQGPEFLIYFQGTGAADDSGLPNDRFFAVRPEGSVSTLKIQRTERGDSAVYLCASSPGSHYGYTFGSGTRLTVV.

V is TRBV11-1 and J is TRBJ2-1; D call uncertain. Germline lookup yields CDR1 SGHAT and CDR2 FQDESV (reference sequence). Trimming pared 3 bases from V and 5 bases from J, leaving 11 bases between. The CDR3 contains 14 residues. For the CDR3, the DNA is TGTGCCAGCAGCTTCGCCAGACTTAACAATGAGCAGTTCTTC. Encoded protein: CASSFARLNNEQFF.

The chain uses TRBV20-1 and TRBJ2-7; 8 nucleotides line up with TRBD2. With 6 bases clipped from V and 1 base from J, the junction kept 14 bases outside the gene matches. Germline V CDR1 and CDR2: DFQATT, SNEGSKA (reference sequence). The CDR3 has 16 residues. This chain's CDR3 is CSARPGGAGVSYEQYF. The CDR3 DNA reads as TGCAGTGCCCGTCCGGGGGGGGCAGGGGTGTCCTACGAGCAGTACTTC.

The V and J genes are TRBV18 and TRBJ1-2; 7 nucleotides line up with TRBD1. Looked up from germline, CDR1 is KGHSH and CDR2 is LQKENI. Trimming at V came to 2 bases and at J to 6 bases, leaving 0 bases not matched to a gene. The CDR3 contains 12 residues. CDR3 in DNA: TGTGCCAGCTCACCAGACAGGGATGGCTACACCTTC. Translation gives CASSPDRDGYTF.

The chain links TRBV12-3 or TRBV12-4 to TRBJ1-1; the D is unclear. The CDR3 is 14 amino acids. Between the trimmed V and J ends, which lost 3 bases and 5 bases, there was a span of 13 bases. The CDR3 loop is CASSFNWGGTEAFF. CDR3 DNA sequence: TGTGCCAGCAGTTTTAATTGGGGTGGGACTGAAGCTTTCTTT.

The rearrangement links TRBV6-4 to TRBJ2-7; 11 bases fit TRBD2. J gave up 2 bases and V 2 bases, and 11 bases lay outside the gene matches. Germline CDR1 reads MRHNA; CDR2 reads SNTAGT. The CDR3 is made up of 18 amino acids. The CDR3 DNA follows: TGTGCCAGCAGTGACGAGGTACTAGCGGGGGATTCTACCTACGAGCAGTACTTC. This translates into CASSDEVLAGDSTYEQYF.

This rearrangement joins TRBV10-1 to TRBJ2-3; 9 bases are a match to TRBD1. V shed 3 bases, J shed 2 bases, and the junction held 3 bases outside the gene matches. The CDR3 has 15 amino acids. Germline values: CDR1 WNHNN, CDR2 SYGVQD (reference sequence). CDR3 sequence reads: CASSEGDRVTDTQYF. CDR3 nucleotides: TGCGCCAGCAGTGAAGGGGACAGGGTCACAGATACGCAGTATTTT.

This clonotype was picked up many times. The rearrangement links TRBV6-2 or TRBV6-3 to TRBJ2-1, with no clear D. Germline loops: CDR1 MNHEY, CDR2 SVGEGT. This CDR3 region has 14 residues. V lost 0 bases and J lost 4, with 7 bases in between. The CDR3 protein is CASSYSISYNEQFF. As DNA, the CDR3 is TGTGCCAGCAGTTACTCAATTAGTTACAATGAGCAGTTCTTC.

This clonotype came up a few times. The V gene is TRBV4-3, the J gene TRBJ2-1, with a possible D match to TRBD2 (6 bases). The germline V and J ends were trimmed by 1 base and 10 bases, with 20 bases remaining between them. The CDR3 length is 16 residues. The germline CDR1 and CDR2 sequences are LGHNA and YSLEER. The CDR3 coding sequence is TGCGCCAGCAGCCAAGGATCGGGACTTCCCCGTACAGAGCAGTTCTTC. This translates into CASSQGSGLPRTEQFF.

The chain couples TRBV6-2 or TRBV6-3 to TRBJ2-5, with 8 bases identical to TRBD1. V was clipped by 2 bases and J by 5 bases; unmatched bases: 4. Germline V CDR1 and CDR2: MNHEY, SVGEGT. The CDR3 sequence is 14 residues long. The CDR3 coding sequence is TGTGCCAGCAGTTACCGACAGGGGAGCGAGACCCAGTACTTC. This encodes CASSYRQGSETQYF.

The chain has TRBV7-9 and TRBJ2-3; D might be TRBD2 (6 bases). The V and J ends lost 5 bases and 10 bases respectively, with 22 bases between them. CDR3 length: 15 amino acids. Germline assignment: CDR1 SEHNR and CDR2 FQNEAQ (reference sequence). The CDR3 reads CASSPEGGGELPQYF. CDR3 nucleotide sequence: TGTGCCAGCAGCCCCGAGGGTGGCGGGGAGCTTCCGCAGTATTTT.